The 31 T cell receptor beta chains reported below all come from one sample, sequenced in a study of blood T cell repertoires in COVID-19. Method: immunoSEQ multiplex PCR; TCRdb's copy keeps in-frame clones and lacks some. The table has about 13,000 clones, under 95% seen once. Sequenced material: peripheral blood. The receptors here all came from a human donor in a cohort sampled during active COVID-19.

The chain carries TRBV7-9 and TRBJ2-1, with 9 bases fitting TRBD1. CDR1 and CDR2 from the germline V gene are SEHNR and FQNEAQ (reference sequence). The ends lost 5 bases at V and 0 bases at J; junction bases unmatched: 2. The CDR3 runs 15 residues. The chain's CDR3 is CASSDRGSSYNEQFF. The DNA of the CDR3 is TGTGCCAGCAGCGACAGGGGGAGCTCCTACAATGAGCAGTTCTTC.

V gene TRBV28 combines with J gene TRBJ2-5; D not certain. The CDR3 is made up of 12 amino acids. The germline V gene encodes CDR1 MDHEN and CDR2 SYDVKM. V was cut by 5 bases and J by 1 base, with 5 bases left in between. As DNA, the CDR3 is TGTGCCAGCAGTCAGGCCCAAGAGACCCAGTACTTC. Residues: CASSQAQETQYF.

This CDR3 reads CASTPRGTMGDTQYF. Here the CDR3 DNA reads TGTGCCAGCACCCCACGAGGGACTATGGGAGATACGCAGTATTTT. V usage is TRBV27 and J usage is TRBJ2-3; 7 nucleotides agree with TRBD2. The V and J ends lost 7 bases and 5 bases, in that order; junction bases with no gene match: 12. The CDR3 consists of 15 residues. From germline, CDR1 is MNHEY and CDR2 SMNVEV (reference sequence).

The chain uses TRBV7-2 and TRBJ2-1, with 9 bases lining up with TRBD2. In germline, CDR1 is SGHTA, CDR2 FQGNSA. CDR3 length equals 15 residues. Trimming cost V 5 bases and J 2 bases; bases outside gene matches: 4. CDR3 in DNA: TGTGCCAGCAGCCCTAGCGGGGCCGCCTACAATGAGCAGTTCTTC. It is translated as CASSPSGAAYNEQFF.

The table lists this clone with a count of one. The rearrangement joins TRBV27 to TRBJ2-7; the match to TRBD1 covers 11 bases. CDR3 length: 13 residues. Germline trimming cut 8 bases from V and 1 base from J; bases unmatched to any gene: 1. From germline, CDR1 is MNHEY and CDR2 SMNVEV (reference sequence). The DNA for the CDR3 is TGTGCCAGCCGGGACAGGGGGTCCTACGAGCAGTACTTC. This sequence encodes CASRDRGSYEQYF.

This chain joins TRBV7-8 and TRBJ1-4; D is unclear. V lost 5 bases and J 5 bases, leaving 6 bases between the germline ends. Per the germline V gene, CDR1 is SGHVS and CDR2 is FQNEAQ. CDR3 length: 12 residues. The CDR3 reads CASSRVNEKLFF. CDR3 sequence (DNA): TGTGCCAGCAGCCGTGTAAATGAAAAACTGTTTTTT.

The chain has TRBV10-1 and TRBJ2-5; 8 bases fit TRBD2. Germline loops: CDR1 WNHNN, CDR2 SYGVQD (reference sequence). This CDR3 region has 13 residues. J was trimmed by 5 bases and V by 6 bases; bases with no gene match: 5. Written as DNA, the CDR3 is TGCGCCAGCAGCGACGGGACTAGGGAGACCCAGTACTTC. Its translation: CASSDGTRETQYF.

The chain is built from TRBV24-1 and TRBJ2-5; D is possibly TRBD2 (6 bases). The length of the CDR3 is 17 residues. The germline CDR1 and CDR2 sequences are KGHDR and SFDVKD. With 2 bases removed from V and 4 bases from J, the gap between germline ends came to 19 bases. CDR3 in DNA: TGTGCCACCAGTGATTCGGCACGGGACCCCGGGGGAGAGACCCAGTACTTC. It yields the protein CATSDSARDPGGETQYF.

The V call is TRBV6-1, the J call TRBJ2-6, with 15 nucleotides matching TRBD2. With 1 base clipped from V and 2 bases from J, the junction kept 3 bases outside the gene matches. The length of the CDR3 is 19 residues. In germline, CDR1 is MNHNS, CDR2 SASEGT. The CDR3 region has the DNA TGTGCCAGCAGTGAAGGGGGACTAGCGGGAGGTACTGGGGCCAACGTCCTGACTTTC. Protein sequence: CASSEGGLAGGTGANVLTF.

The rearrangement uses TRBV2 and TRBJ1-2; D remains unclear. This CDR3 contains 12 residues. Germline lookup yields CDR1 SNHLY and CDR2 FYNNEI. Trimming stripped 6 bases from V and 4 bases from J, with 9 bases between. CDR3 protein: CASRSSSYGYTF. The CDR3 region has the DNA TGTGCCAGCAGAAGTAGTTCCTATGGCTACACCTTC. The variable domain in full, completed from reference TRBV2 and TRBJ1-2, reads EPEVTQTPSHQVTQMGQEVILRCVPISNHLYFYWYRQILGQKVEFLVSFYNNEISEKSEIFDDQFSVERPDGSNFTLKIRSTKLEDSAMYFCASRSSSYGYTFGSGTRLTVV.

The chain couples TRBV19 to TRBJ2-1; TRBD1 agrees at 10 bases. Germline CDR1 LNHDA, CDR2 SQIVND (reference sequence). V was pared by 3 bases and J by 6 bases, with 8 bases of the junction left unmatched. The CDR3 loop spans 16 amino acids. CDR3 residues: CASSIRRDRGSNEQFF. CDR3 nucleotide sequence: TGTGCCAGTAGTATCCGCCGGGACAGGGGTTCCAATGAGCAGTTCTTC.

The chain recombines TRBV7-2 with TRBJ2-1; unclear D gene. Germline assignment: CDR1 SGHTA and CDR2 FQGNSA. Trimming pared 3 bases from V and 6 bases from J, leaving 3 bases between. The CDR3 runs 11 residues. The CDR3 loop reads CASSFLNEQFF. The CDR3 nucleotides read TGTGCCAGCAGCTTCCTCAATGAGCAGTTCTTC.

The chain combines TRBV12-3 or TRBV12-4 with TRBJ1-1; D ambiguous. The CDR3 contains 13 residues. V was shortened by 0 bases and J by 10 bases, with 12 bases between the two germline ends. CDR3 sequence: CASSLALGFGAFF. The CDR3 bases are TGTGCCAGCAGTTTAGCGCTGGGCTTCGGAGCTTTCTTT.

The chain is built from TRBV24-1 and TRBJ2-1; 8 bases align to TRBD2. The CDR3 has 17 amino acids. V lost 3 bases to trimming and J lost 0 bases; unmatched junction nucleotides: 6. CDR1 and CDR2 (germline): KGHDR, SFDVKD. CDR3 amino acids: CATSDVTGGNSYNEQFF. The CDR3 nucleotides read TGTGCCACCAGTGATGTGACGGGAGGGAACTCCTACAATGAGCAGTTCTTC.

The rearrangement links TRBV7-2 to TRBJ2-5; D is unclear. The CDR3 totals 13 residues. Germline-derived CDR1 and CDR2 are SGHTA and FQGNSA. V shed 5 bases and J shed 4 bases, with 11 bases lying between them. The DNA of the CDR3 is TGTGCCAGCAGCCTGACACAAGGAGAGACCCAGTACTTC. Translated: CASSLTQGETQYF. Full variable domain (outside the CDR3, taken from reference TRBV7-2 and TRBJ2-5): GAGVSQSPSNKVTEKGKDVELRCDPISGHTALYWYRQSLGQGLEFLIYFQGNSAPDKSGLPSDRFSAERTGGSVSTLTIQRTQQEDSAVYLCASSLTQGETQYFGPGTRLLVL.

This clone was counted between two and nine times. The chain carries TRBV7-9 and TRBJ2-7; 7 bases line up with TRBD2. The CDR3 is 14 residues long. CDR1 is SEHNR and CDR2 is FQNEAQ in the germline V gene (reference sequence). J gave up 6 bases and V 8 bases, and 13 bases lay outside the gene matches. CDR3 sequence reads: CASRGGSKVSEQYF. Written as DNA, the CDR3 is TGTGCCAGCCGCGGGGGATCTAAAGTAAGCGAGCAGTACTTC.

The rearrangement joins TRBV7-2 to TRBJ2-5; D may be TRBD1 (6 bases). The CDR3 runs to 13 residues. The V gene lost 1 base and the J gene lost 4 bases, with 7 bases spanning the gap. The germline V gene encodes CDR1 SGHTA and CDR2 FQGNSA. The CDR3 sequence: CASSLEGGETQYF. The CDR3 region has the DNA TGTGCCAGCAGCTTAGAAGGGGGAGAGACCCAGTACTTC.

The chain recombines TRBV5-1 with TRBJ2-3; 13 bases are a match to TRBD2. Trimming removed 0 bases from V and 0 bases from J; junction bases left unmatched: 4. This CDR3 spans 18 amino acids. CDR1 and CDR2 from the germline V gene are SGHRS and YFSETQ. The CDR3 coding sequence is TGCGCCAGCAGCTTGGGACTAGCGGGAGGAATTAGCACAGATACGCAGTATTTT. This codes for CASSLGLAGGISTDTQYF.

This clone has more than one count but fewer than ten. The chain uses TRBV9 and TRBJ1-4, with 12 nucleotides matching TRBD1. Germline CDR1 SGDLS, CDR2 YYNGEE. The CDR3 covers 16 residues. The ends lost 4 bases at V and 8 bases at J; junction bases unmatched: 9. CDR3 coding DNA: TGTGCCAGCAGCTCGTACATTGGGACAGGGGGCGAAAAACTGTTTTTT. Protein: CASSSYIGTGGEKLFF. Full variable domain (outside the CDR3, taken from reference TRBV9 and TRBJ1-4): DSGVTQTPKHLITATGQRVTLRCSPRSGDLSVYWYQQSLDQGLQFLIQYYNGEERAKGNILERFSAQQFPDLHSELNLSSLELGDSALYFCASSSYIGTGGEKLFFGSGTQLSVL.

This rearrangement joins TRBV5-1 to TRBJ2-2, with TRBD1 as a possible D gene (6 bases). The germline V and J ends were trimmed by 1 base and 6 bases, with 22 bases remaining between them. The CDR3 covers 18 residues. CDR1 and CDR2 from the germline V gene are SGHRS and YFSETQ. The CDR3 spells CASSLYTPERGYAGELFF. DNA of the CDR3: TGCGCCAGCAGCTTGTATACCCCCGAAAGGGGGTATGCCGGGGAGCTGTTTTTT.

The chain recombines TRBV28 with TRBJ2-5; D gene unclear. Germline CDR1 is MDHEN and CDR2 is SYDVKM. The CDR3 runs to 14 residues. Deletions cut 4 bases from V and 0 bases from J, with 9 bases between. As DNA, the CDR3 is TGTGCCAGCAGTTCCCCCTATAACCAAGAGACCCAGTACTTC. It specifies CASSSPYNQETQYF.

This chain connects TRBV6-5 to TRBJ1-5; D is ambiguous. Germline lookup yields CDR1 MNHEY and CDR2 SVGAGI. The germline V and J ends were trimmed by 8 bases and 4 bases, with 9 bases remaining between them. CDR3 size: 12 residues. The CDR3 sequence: CASHSSNQPQHF. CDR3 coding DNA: TGTGCCAGCCACAGCAGTAATCAGCCCCAGCATTTT.

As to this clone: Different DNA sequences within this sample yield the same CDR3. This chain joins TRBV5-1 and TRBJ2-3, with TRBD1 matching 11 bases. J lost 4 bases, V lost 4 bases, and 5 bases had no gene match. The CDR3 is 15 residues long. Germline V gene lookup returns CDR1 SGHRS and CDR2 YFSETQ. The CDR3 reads CASSLDRGQADTQYF. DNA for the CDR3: TGCGCCAGCAGCCTGGACAGGGGGCAAGCAGATACGCAGTATTTT.

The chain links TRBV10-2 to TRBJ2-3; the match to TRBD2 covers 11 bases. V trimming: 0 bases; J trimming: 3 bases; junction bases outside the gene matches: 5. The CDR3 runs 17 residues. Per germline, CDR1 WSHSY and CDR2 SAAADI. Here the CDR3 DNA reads TGCGCCAGCAGTGAGTCGGATGGACTAGCGGGTACAGATACGCAGTATTTT. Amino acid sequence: CASSESDGLAGTDTQYF.

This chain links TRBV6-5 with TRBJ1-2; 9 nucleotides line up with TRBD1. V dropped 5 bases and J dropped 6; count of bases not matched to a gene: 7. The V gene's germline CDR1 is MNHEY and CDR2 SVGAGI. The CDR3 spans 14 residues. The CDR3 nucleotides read TGTGCCAGCAGTCTTACAGGGGGCTTGGATGGCTACACCTTC. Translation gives CASSLTGGLDGYTF.

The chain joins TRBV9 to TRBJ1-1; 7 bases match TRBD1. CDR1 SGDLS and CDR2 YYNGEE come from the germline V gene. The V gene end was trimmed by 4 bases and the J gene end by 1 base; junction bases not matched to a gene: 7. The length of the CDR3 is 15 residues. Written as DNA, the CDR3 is TGTGCCAGCAGCACCCGACAGGGCGGGAACACTGAAGCTTTCTTT. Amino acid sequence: CASSTRQGGNTEAFF.

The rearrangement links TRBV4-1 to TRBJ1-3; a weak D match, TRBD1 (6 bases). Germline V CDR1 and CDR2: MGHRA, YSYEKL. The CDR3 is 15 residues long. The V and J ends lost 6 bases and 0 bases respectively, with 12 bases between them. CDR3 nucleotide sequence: TGCGCCAGCAGTTTGGGGGCCCCCTCTGGAAACACCATATATTTT. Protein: CASSLGAPSGNTIYF.

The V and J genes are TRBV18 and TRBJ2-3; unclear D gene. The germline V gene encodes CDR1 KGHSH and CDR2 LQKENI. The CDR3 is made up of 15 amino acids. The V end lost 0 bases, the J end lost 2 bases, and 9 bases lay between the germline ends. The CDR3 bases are TGTGCCAGCTCACCACCGGGCTCATCCACAGATACGCAGTATTTT. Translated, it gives CASSPPGSSTDTQYF.

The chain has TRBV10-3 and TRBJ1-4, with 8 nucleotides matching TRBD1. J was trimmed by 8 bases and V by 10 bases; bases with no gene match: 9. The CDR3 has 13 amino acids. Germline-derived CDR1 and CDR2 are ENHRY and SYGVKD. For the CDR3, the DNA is TGTGCCACCCTAGACAGGGGAGAAGAAAAACTGTTTTTT. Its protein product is CATLDRGEEKLFF.

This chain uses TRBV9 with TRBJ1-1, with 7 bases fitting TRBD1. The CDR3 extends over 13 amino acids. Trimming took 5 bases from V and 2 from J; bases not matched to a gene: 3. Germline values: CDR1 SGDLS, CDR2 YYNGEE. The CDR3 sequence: CASSRQGNTEAFF. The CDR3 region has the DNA TGTGCCAGCAGTAGACAGGGTAACACTGAAGCTTTCTTT.

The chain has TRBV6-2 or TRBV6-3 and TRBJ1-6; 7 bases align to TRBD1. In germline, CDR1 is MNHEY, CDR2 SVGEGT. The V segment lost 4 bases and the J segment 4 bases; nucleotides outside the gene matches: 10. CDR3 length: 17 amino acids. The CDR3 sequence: CASSLILPGQYNSPLHF. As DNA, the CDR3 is TGTGCCAGCAGTTTGATTCTTCCGGGACAGTATAATTCACCCCTCCACTTT.